The entry that follows covers one TCR beta chain sequence. With 6 bases clipped from V and 6 bases from J, the junction kept 10 bases outside the gene matches. Germline-derived CDR1 and CDR2 are SGHTA and FQGNSA. The CDR3 runs 15 residues. This record belongs to a study of blood T cell repertoires in COVID-19. Across the whole study: The United States, Italy and Spain provided the acute and convalescent COVID-19 samples. The analysed material was cDNA or gDNA that came from T cells, B-cell-depleted T cells, or PBMCs.

Using immunoSEQ multiplex PCR, the repertoire was profiled, and TCRdb retains in-frame clones only, with some absent. This table has 150,000 to 200,000 clones, almost 90% appearing once. The clonotype was recovered from a man in his fifties or sixties with acute or convalescent COVID-19. The chain links TRBV7-2 to TRBJ2-1, with 8 bases fitting TRBD2. The sample was peripheral blood. The CDR3 loop reads CASRPPGLDGNEQFF. CDR3 nucleotide sequence: TGTGCCAGCAGACCACCGGGACTAGACGGCAATGAGCAGTTCTTC.